The 20 T cell receptor beta chains in this list originate from one sample, sequenced in a study of CD8+ T cells in alopecia areata. Stated treatment: oral pan-JAK inhibitor, 5-10 mg twice daily. After isolation, RNA underwent reverse transcription to generate cDNA as the sequencing template. The data were produced by immunoSEQ multiplex PCR, yet TCRdb's version contains in-frame clones alone and is incomplete. The sample lists 200,000 to 250,000 clones, 50% to 70% seen once, with 1.5% to 2% in the top ten. This material consisted of CD4+ T cells sorted from blood, taken at week 4, from a patient treated with tofacitinib. The source of these receptors is a human donor with alopecia areata.

The chain employs TRBV29-1 and TRBJ1-4; no definite D call. Germline CDR1 reads SQVTM; CDR2 reads ANQGSEA. The CDR3 is made up of 13 amino acids. The germline V and J ends were trimmed by 1 base and 8 bases, with 11 bases remaining between them. As DNA, the CDR3 is TGCAGCGTTGAAGGGGAAGTCGGGGAAAAACTGTTTTTT. Its translation is CSVEGEVGEKLFF. The complete variable domain, with remaining parts taken from reference TRBV29-1 and TRBJ1-4, reads SAVISQKPSRDICQRGTSLTIQCQVDSQVTMMFWYRQQPGQSLTLIATANQGSEATYESGFVIDKFPISRPNLTFSTLTVSNMSPEDSSIYLCSVEGEVGEKLFFGSGTQLSVL.

CDR3 sequence reads: CAWTGGSTEAFF. CDR3 sequence (DNA): TGTGCCTGGACTGGGGGGAGCACTGAAGCTTTCTTT. The chain employs TRBV30 and TRBJ1-1, with D possibly matching TRBD1 (5 bases). The germline CDR1 and CDR2 sequences are GTSNPN and SVGIG (reference sequence). CDR3 size: 12 residues. V was clipped by 4 bases and J by 4 bases, with 10 bases between them.

Comment on this clone: This sample also contains other DNA sequences that code for the same CDR3. The chain joins TRBV29-1 to TRBJ1-1; D call uncertain. This CDR3 has 11 amino acids. Trimming took off 5 bases at V and 1 base at J, with 5 bases between the two ends. Germline V lookup: CDR1 SQVTM, CDR2 ANQGSEA. The CDR3 DNA is TGCAGCGTTCAAAGGAACACTGAAGCTTTCTTT. Its translation: CSVQRNTEAFF.

This clone showed up just a few times. Other DNA sequences of this sample code for an identical CDR3. This chain connects TRBV7-9 to TRBJ1-2; the match to TRBD1 covers 8 bases. Unmatched junction bases numbered 3, after V lost 1 base and J lost 5 bases. The CDR3 runs to 14 residues. The germline CDR1 and CDR2 sequences are SEHNR and FQNEAQ (reference sequence). CDR3 loop: CASSLEGQGYGYTF. Written as DNA, the CDR3 is TGTGCCAGCAGCTTAGAAGGACAGGGTTATGGCTACACCTTC. Complete variable domain (other parts from reference TRBV7-9 and TRBJ1-2): DTGVSQNPRHKITKRGQNVTFRCDPISEHNRLYWYRQTLGQGPEFLTYFQNEAQLEKSRLLSDRFSAERPKGSFSTLEIQRTEQGDSAMYLCASSLEGQGYGYTFGSGTRLTVV.

The rearrangement uses TRBV25-1 and TRBJ2-3; the D gene is possibly TRBD1 (5 bases). The CDR3 extends over 14 amino acids. Germline assignment: CDR1 MGHDK and CDR2 SYGVNS. The V end lost 6 bases, the J end lost 3 bases, and 13 bases lay between the germline ends. In nucleotides, the CDR3 is TGTGCCAGCAGAGACAGATCTGGTACAGATACGCAGTATTTT. Amino acids: CASRDRSGTDTQYF.

Concerning this clone itself: Mismatch with germline at one junction end may stem from a read error. The chain has TRBV30 and TRBJ1-2; no clear D gene. The CDR3 has 13 residues. Germline V gene sequence: CDR1 GTSNPN, CDR2 SVGIG (reference sequence). The CDR3 reads CAWSGASNYGYAF. The DNA of the CDR3 is TGTGCCTGGAGTGGGGCCAGCAACTATGGCTACGCCTTC.

This chain links TRBV7-2 with TRBJ1-2, with D possibly TRBD1 on 5 matching bases. The germline V and J ends were trimmed by 2 bases and 8 bases, with 12 bases remaining between them. The germline V gene has CDR1 SGHTA and CDR2 FQGNSA. This CDR3 region has 13 residues. CDR3 bases: TGTGCCAGCAGCTTAACGGACACCGCCGGCTACACCTTC. Translating it yields CASSLTDTAGYTF.

V gene TRBV2 combines with J gene TRBJ1-1; 9 nucleotides line up with TRBD1. Per germline, CDR1 SNHLY and CDR2 FYNNEI. V lost 5 bases to trimming and J lost 7 bases; unmatched junction nucleotides: 2. CDR3 length equals 12 residues. The CDR3 here is CASSKDRGEAFF. CDR3 nucleotides: TGTGCCAGCAGTAAGGACAGGGGTGAAGCTTTCTTT.

The rearrangement links TRBV30 to TRBJ1-2; TRBD1 aligns across 7 bases. The V gene end was trimmed by 2 bases and the J gene end by 3 bases; junction bases not matched to a gene: 6. The CDR3 totals 14 residues. Germline assignment: CDR1 GTSNPN and CDR2 SVGIG (reference sequence). The CDR3 DNA follows: TGTGCCTGGAGTCAGGGGGTAAGGGACTATGGCTACACCTTC. This translates into CAWSQGVRDYGYTF.

CDR3 amino acids: CATRGTGSNQPQHF. CDR3 nucleotide sequence: TGTGCCACACGGGGGACGGGGAGCAATCAGCCCCAGCATTTT. The V gene is TRBV10-3, the J gene TRBJ1-5, with TRBD1 as a possible D gene (5 bases). Per germline, CDR1 ENHRY and CDR2 SYGVKD. The V and J ends lost 10 bases and 1 base respectively, with 14 bases between them. The CDR3 extends over 14 amino acids.

The CDR3 loop is CSVEGQGYGYTF. CDR3 DNA: TGCAGCGTTGAAGGGCAGGGCTATGGCTACACCTTC. The rearrangement links TRBV29-1 to TRBJ1-2; TRBD1 might be the D (5 bases). Germline V gives CDR1 SQVTM, CDR2 ANQGSEA. Deletions cut 1 base from V and 4 bases from J, with 7 bases between. The CDR3 is made up of 12 amino acids.

The chain is built from TRBV25-1 and TRBJ1-1, with D unresolved. V was trimmed by 5 bases and J by 1 base, leaving 8 bases between them. The CDR3 extends over 13 amino acids. Germline V CDR1 and CDR2: MGHDK, SYGVNS. The CDR3 region is CASSYEENTEAFF. The CDR3 nucleotides read TGTGCCAGCAGTTATGAGGAGAACACTGAAGCTTTCTTT.

The chain employs TRBV7-6 and TRBJ2-5, with D possibly being TRBD1 or TRBD2 (5 bases each). The germline V gene has CDR1 SGHVS and CDR2 FNYEAQ. CDR3 length: 15 residues. Deletions cut 4 bases from V and 5 bases from J, with 17 bases between. CDR3 in amino acids: CASSSGTRMRETQYF. CDR3 bases: TGTGCCAGCAGCTCGGGGACCCGAATGAGGGAGACCCAGTACTTC.

This clone was detected once. The junction shows a germline mismatch at one end, possibly a read error. V and J are TRBV14 and TRBJ1-2; D is undetermined. The germline V gene encodes CDR1 SGHDN and CDR2 FVKESK. The CDR3 length is 10 residues. The CDR3 here is CASSQDYREF. In DNA form, the CDR3 reads TGTGCCAGCAGCCAAGACTACCGGGAGTTC.

The J gene is TRBJ1-1, the V gene TRBV5-4, with 8 bases that match TRBD1. The trim removed 4 bases at V and 3 bases at J, leaving 8 bases unmatched. The CDR3 has 15 residues. Germline CDR1 and CDR2: SGHNT and YYREEE (reference sequence). For the CDR3, the DNA is TGTGCCAGCAGCCTCGGACAGGGAAGCGACACTGAAGCTTTCTTT. Its translation is CASSLGQGSDTEAFF.

This chain connects TRBV9 to TRBJ1-1; no firm D call. The germline V gene has CDR1 SGDLS and CDR2 YYNGEE. The CDR3 consists of 13 residues. Trimming cost V 0 bases and J 3 bases, with 6 bases left between them. CDR3 amino acids: CASSVDGYTEAFF. CDR3 DNA: TGTGCCAGCAGCGTAGATGGATACACTGAAGCTTTCTTT.

V usage is TRBV5-1 and J usage is TRBJ2-5; TRBD2 agrees at 9 bases. The trim removed 3 bases at V and 4 bases at J, leaving 4 bases unmatched. The CDR3 is 14 amino acids. In germline, CDR1 is SGHRS, CDR2 YFSETQ. CDR3 residues: CASSSERGAETQYF. The CDR3 DNA sequence: TGCGCCAGCAGCTCGGAGCGGGGGGCAGAGACCCAGTACTTC. The full variable domain, rest sourced from reference TRBV5-1 and TRBJ2-5, is KAGVTQTPRYLIKTRGQQVTLSCSPISGHRSVSWYQQTPGQGLQFLFEYFSETQRNKGNFPGRFSGRQFSNSRSEMNVSTLELGDSALYLCASSSERGAETQYFGPGTRLLVL.

The CDR3 is CAWSVRTGFSYEQYF. In DNA form, the CDR3 reads TGTGCCTGGAGTGTTAGGACAGGATTCTCCTACGAGCAGTACTTC. The chain joins TRBV30 to TRBJ2-7; 7 nucleotides align to TRBD1. This CDR3 has 15 amino acids. Germline CDR1 reads GTSNPN; CDR2 reads SVGIG (reference sequence). After removal of 0 bases from V and 0 bases from J, the junction contained 5 bases not matched to a gene.

The CDR3 is CASSLGLDGEQYF. CDR3 coding DNA: TGTGCCAGCAGCTTAGGACTAGATGGCGAGCAGTACTTC. The gene calls are TRBV7-9 and TRBJ2-7, with D perhaps TRBD2 (6 bases). From germline, CDR1 is SEHNR and CDR2 FQNEAQ (reference sequence). CDR3 length equals 13 residues. Trimming left V 1 base short and J 6 bases short, with 10 bases between. The entire variable domain, with the rest obtained from reference TRBV7-9 and TRBJ2-7, is as follows: DTGVSQNPRHKITKRGQNVTFRCDPISEHNRLYWYRQTLGQGPEFLTYFQNEAQLEKSRLLSDRFSAERPKGSFSTLEIQRTEQGDSAMYLCASSLGLDGEQYFGPGTRLTVT.

This clone was seen a handful of times. The CDR3 here is CASSPGAPGYTF. The CDR3 region has the DNA TGTGCCAGCAGTCCGGGGGCGCCGGGCTACACCTTC. This chain connects TRBV7-9 to TRBJ1-2; perhaps TRBD1 as D (6 bases). There are 12 residues in the CDR3. CDR1 and CDR2 (germline): SEHNR, FQNEAQ (reference sequence). V was shortened by 6 bases and J by 8 bases, with 13 bases between the two germline ends.